This T cell receptor beta chain appears in the sequencing data of a study of T cell responses to AZD1222 COVID-19 vaccine. TCRdb's copy holds only in-frame clones and misses some; the assay was immunoSEQ multiplex PCR. The sample has 150,000 or so clones; over 85% are singletons. The CDR3 sequence is 14 residues long. The germline V gene has CDR1 SGHRS and CDR2 YFSETQ. V gave up 6 bases and J gave up 2 bases; unmatched junction bases: 2. The study, taken as a whole, reports: Nearly half of spike-specific TCRs reportedly target unmutated variant regions.

A word on this clone: Its antigen is not known.

This chain links TRBV5-1 with TRBJ2-2; TRBD2 matches at 9 bases. The input for sequencing was peripheral blood, taken on day 0 of AZD1222 vaccination. The TCR sequence derives from an adult in good health. This CDR3 is CASNLAGNTGELFF. The DNA of the CDR3 is TGCGCCAGCAACCTAGCGGGAAACACCGGGGAGCTGTTTTTT. The variable domain in full, completed from reference TRBV5-1 and TRBJ2-2, reads KAGVTQTPRYLIKTRGQQVTLSCSPISGHRSVSWYQQTPGQGLQFLFEYFSETQRNKGNFPGRFSGRQFSNSRSEMNVSTLELGDSALYLCASNLAGNTGELFFGEGSRLTVL.